This T cell receptor (beta chain) comes out of a study of OX40 agonist ivuxolimab in advanced cancers. At the level of the study: Patients treated during dose escalation were battling hepatocellular carcinoma, melanoma, renal cell or head and neck cancer. Partial responses, seen in three patients, involved one hepatocellular carcinoma and two cutaneous melanomas.

Peripheral blood came from all dose cohorts at three timepoints. Profiled with immunoSEQ multiplex PCR; TCRdb holds only in-frame clones, not every one. The sample records 82,000 or so clones, 80% to 95% being singletons. The CDR3 extends over 12 amino acids. Trimming removed 2 bases at V and 8 bases at J, with 10 bases between. Germline V gene sequence: CDR1 GTSNPN, CDR2 SVGIG (reference sequence). The source of this sequence is an adult with an advanced solid tumor such as melanoma, head and neck, liver or kidney cancer. The V call is TRBV30, the J call TRBJ2-1; D is unresolved. The sequencing used CD4+ or CD8+ T cells sorted from blood, collected in a trial of the OX40 agonist ivuxolimab. The CDR3 sequence is CAWSKTPDEQFF. CDR3 in DNA: TGTGCCTGGAGTAAAACGCCGGATGAGCAGTTCTTC.